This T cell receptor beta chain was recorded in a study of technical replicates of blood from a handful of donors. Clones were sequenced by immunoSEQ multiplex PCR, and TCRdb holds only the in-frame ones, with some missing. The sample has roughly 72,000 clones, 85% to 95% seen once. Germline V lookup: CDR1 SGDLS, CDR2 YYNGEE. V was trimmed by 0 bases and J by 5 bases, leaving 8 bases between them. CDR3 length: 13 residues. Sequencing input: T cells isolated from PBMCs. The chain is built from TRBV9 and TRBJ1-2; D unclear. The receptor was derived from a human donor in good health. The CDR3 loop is CASSVEAEYGYTF. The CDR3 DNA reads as TGTGCCAGCAGCGTAGAGGCGGAGTATGGCTACACCTTC.